A single sample gave rise to the 15 T cell receptor beta chains below, sequenced in a study of brain T cells in children with intractable seizures (dated by TCRdb to the early 2020s). Libraries came from the immunoSEQ multiplex PCR assay. TCRdb took over this immuneACCESS table, retaining in-frame rearrangements with V and J assigned. Such tables are incomplete; in checked studies, under half of the missing clones stem from an unresolved V gene, and the remainder is unexplained. For this sample there are around 340,000 clones; more than 85% appear just once. Of the sample, approximately 5% falls within the top ten clones. In the paper's terms, the time point label means: blood from clinic visit 5 months post-surgery; TSC patient then seizure free. The sample consisted of peripheral blood, taken roughly 5 months after surgery. The receptors were sampled from a boy in the first two years of life with tuberous sclerosis and intractable seizures.

This clone was seen a single time. The CDR3 DNA follows: TGTGCCAGCTCACCAGGGGCCGCGGGGAACACCGGGGAGCTGTTTTTT. Protein sequence: CASSPGAAGNTGELFF. This chain uses TRBV18 with TRBJ2-2; the D call may be TRBD1 or TRBD2 (5 bases each). V dropped 2 bases and J dropped 1 base, with 11 bases sitting between them. Germline CDR1 is KGHSH and CDR2 is LQKENI. The CDR3 runs to 16 residues.

This rearrangement joins TRBV9 to TRBJ2-1, with D perhaps matching TRBD1 or TRBD2 (5 bases each). Trimming took off 2 bases at V and 15 bases at J, with 18 bases between the two ends. The germline V gene encodes CDR1 SGDLS and CDR2 YYNGEE. The CDR3 loop spans 13 amino acids. The CDR3 is CASSVQWDPNPFF. The CDR3 DNA reads as TGTGCCAGCAGCGTGCAATGGGACCCGAATCCGTTCTTC.

V and J are TRBV3-1 (or the pseudogene TRBV3-2) and TRBJ1-2, with 9 bases identical to TRBD1. Germline trimming cut 6 bases from V and 4 bases from J; bases unmatched to any gene: 6. CDR3 length: 14 residues. Germline assignment: CDR1 LGHDT and CDR2 YNNKEL (reference sequence). CDR3 coding DNA: TGTGCCAGCAGTTACAGGGGGCACAGCTATGGCTACACCTTC. Translated, it gives CASSYRGHSYGYTF.

The rearrangement links TRBV7-2 to TRBJ2-7; D is ambiguous. V lost 5 bases and J 3 bases, leaving 11 bases between the germline ends. Per the germline V gene, CDR1 is SGHTA and CDR2 is FQGNSA. This CDR3 region has 13 residues. CDR3 loop: CASSLDGFYEQYF. For the CDR3, the DNA is TGTGCCAGCAGCCTCGACGGGTTCTACGAGCAGTACTTC. Looking up the rest from reference TRBV7-2 and TRBJ2-7 gives the full variable domain: GAGVSQSPSNKVTEKGKDVELRCDPISGHTALYWYRQSLGQGLEFLIYFQGNSAPDKSGLPSDRFSAERTGGSVSTLTIQRTQQEDSAVYLCASSLDGFYEQYFGPGTRLTVT.

V usage is TRBV9 and J usage is TRBJ1-3; D gene ambiguous. V shed 4 bases and J shed 0 bases, with 11 bases lying between them. This CDR3 has 15 residues. Germline V gene lookup returns CDR1 SGDLS and CDR2 YYNGEE. CDR3 bases: TGTGCCAGCAGCTCCTCCGGCAACTCTGGAAACACCATATATTTT. Its protein product is CASSSSGNSGNTIYF.

This clone occurred a few times. This sequence joins TRBV11-2 and TRBJ1-1; D possibly corresponds to TRBD1 (6 bases). Looked up from germline, CDR1 is SGHAT and CDR2 is FQNNGV. CDR3 length equals 14 residues. V was pared by 5 bases and J by 1 base, with 11 bases between. CDR3 sequence reads: CASSIAGANTEAFF. The CDR3 DNA is TGTGCCAGCAGCATAGCGGGGGCGAACACTGAAGCTTTCTTT.

This chain joins TRBV27 and TRBJ2-7; weak D call: TRBD1 (6 bases). The CDR3 extends over 13 amino acids. Germline CDR1 and CDR2: MNHEY and SMNVEV (reference sequence). Deletions cut 8 bases from V and 4 bases from J, with 15 bases between. The CDR3 DNA follows: TGTGCCAGCGCACAGGGAGAGGGGTACGAGCAGTACTTC. Translated, it gives CASAQGEGYEQYF.

The J gene is TRBJ2-7, the V gene TRBV11-3, with 7 nucleotides matching TRBD2. Trimming at V came to 0 bases and at J to 6 bases, leaving 11 bases not matched to a gene. This CDR3 contains 16 residues. Looked up from germline, CDR1 is SGHNT and CDR2 is YENEEA. CDR3 sequence reads: CASSLDPASGASEQYF. In DNA, the CDR3 is TGTGCCAGCAGCTTAGATCCCGCTAGCGGTGCTTCCGAGCAGTACTTC.

The rearrangement uses TRBV9 and TRBJ2-3; 7 nucleotides match TRBD2. After removal of 0 bases from V and 10 bases from J, the junction contained 8 bases not matched to a gene. Germline-derived CDR1 and CDR2 are SGDLS and YYNGEE. This CDR3 region has 14 residues. The CDR3 nucleotides read TGTGCCAGCAGCGTAGAGCCGGGAGGAACTGCGCAGTATTTT. Residues: CASSVEPGGTAQYF.

J is TRBJ2-7 and V is TRBV25-1; no reliable D call. Germline V gene lookup returns CDR1 MGHDK and CDR2 SYGVNS. The CDR3 sequence is 12 residues long. V dropped 1 base and J dropped 3 bases, with 4 bases sitting between them. CDR3: CASSELVYEQYF. CDR3 bases: TGTGCCAGCAGTGAATTAGTCTACGAGCAGTACTTC.

The V and J genes are TRBV5-1 and TRBJ2-2; no definite D call. CDR1 is SGHRS and CDR2 is YFSETQ in the germline V gene. This CDR3 comprises 15 residues. The ends were cut back, 6 bases at V and 3 bases at J, with 15 bases in the middle. CDR3 protein: CASNEFGSDTGELFF. The CDR3 coding sequence is TGCGCCAGCAATGAGTTTGGGTCGGACACCGGGGAGCTGTTTTTT. Drawing the rest from reference TRBV5-1 and TRBJ2-2, the complete variable domain is KAGVTQTPRYLIKTRGQQVTLSCSPISGHRSVSWYQQTPGQGLQFLFEYFSETQRNKGNFPGRFSGRQFSNSRSEMNVSTLELGDSALYLCASNEFGSDTGELFFGEGSRLTVL.

V is TRBV28 and J is TRBJ2-6; D not resolved. From germline, CDR1 is MDHEN and CDR2 SYDVKM. The germline V and J ends were trimmed by 2 bases and 0 bases, with 17 bases remaining between them. This CDR3 spans 19 amino acids. The DNA for the CDR3 is TGTGCCAGCAGTTTAATCCGGGTCAGCATCCTCTCTGGGGCCAACGTCCTGACTTTC. Its translation is CASSLIRVSILSGANVLTF. Filled out from reference TRBV28 and TRBJ2-6, the complete variable domain reads DVKVTQSSRYLVKRTGEKVFLECVQDMDHENMFWYRQDPGLGLRLIYFSYDVKMKEKGDIPEGYSVSREKKERFSLILESASTNQTSMYLCASSLIRVSILSGANVLTFGAGSRLTVL.

The rearrangement joins TRBV2 to TRBJ1-2; no clear D gene. The CDR3 runs 11 residues. Trimming cost V 6 bases and J 8 bases, with 10 bases left between them. The germline V gene encodes CDR1 SNHLY and CDR2 FYNNEI. For the CDR3, the DNA is TGTGCCAGCAGCAGAGCCCCGGGCTACACCTTC. This sequence encodes CASSRAPGYTF.

The chain recombines TRBV5-1 with TRBJ1-4, with a tentative D call TRBD1 (5 bases). Germline-derived CDR1 and CDR2 are SGHRS and YFSETQ. The CDR3 runs 15 residues. Trimming left V 0 bases short and J 8 bases short, with 14 bases between. The CDR3 nucleotides are TGCGCCAGCAGCTTGGCCGGGGGAAATGCAGAAAAACTGTTTTTT. It translates to CASSLAGGNAEKLFF.

The V gene is TRBV18, the J gene TRBJ2-1; D uncertain. The CDR3 runs 15 residues. Germline V lookup: CDR1 KGHSH, CDR2 LQKENI. Trimming removed 0 bases from V and 0 bases from J, with 6 bases in between. The CDR3 sequence: CASSPPADSYNEQFF. CDR3 in DNA: TGTGCCAGCTCACCACCAGCAGACTCCTACAATGAGCAGTTCTTC.